This T cell receptor (beta chain) emerged from a study of T cells in Graves' hyperthyroidism and ophthalmopathy. Whole-study findings and limits: Ophthalmopathy, which appeared later, was predicted by the model a median 6.5 months before onset.

CDR1 and CDR2 (germline): GTSNPN, SVGIG (reference sequence). The V end lost 0 bases, the J end lost 4 bases, and 4 bases lay between the germline ends. CDR3 length: 12 amino acids. Ophthalmopathy patients had Clinical Activity Score at least 3, NOSPECS grade at least 4, duration under 3 months. The TCR beta CDR3 regions underwent amplification using RNA transcripts as the source. The TCR CDR3 first-round RT-PCR relied on the HTBI primer set. TCRdb passed the multiplex PCR reads through MiXCR, listing each CDR3 protein once. The sample contains 490,000 or so distinct CDR3 sequences, 15% to 20% of which appear only once. Many counts were recorded for this clonotype. Its specificity is not known.

This sequence originates from a man aged 40-55 years with Graves' ophthalmopathy. The source material was blood. V and J are TRBV30 and TRBJ2-1; unclear D gene. CDR3: CAWSVSYNEQFF. The CDR3 DNA sequence: TGTGCCTGGAGTGTGTCATACAATGAGCAGTTCTTC.